A single sample is the source of the 12 T cell receptor beta chains below, sequenced in a study of T cell repertoires in cytomegalovirus infection. From the reads, TCRdb called clonotypes with MiXCR, one entry per CDR3 protein. The sample holds around 300,000 distinct CDR3 sequences, just under 25% seen once. Antigen specificity for these receptors is unknown. The sequenced sample was cultured PBMCs, obtained from culture after CMV antigen stimulation. These receptors originate from a human donor in good health (CMV status not recorded). Some clones in this sample may be carry-over from other donors' samples.

The chain combines TRBV4-3 with TRBJ1-5; D is uncertain. V lost 0 bases to trimming and J lost 1 base, with 7 bases between them. This CDR3 comprises 15 residues. Germline V gene data show CDR1 as LGHNA and CDR2 as YSLEER. Here the CDR3 reads CASSQDFQSNQPQHF. CDR3 DNA sequence: TGCGCCAGCAGCCAAGATTTTCAGAGCAATCAGCCCCAGCATTTT.

The CDR3 region is CASSLTGVTYEQYV. DNA for the CDR3: TGTGCCAGCTCCCTAACAGGAGTCACCTACGAGCAGTACGTC. The chain links TRBV18 to TRBJ2-7; D may be TRBD1 (5 bases). Trimming left V 6 bases short and J 2 bases short, with 14 bases between. The CDR3 is 14 amino acids. The germline gives CDR1 KGHSH, CDR2 LQKENI.

This chain joins TRBV29-1 and TRBJ2-1; no clear D gene. V lost 7 bases, J lost 7 bases, and 17 bases lay in between. The CDR3 is made up of 13 amino acids. Per the germline V gene, CDR1 is SQVTM and CDR2 is ANQGSEA. The CDR3 bases are TGCAGCGCTATTAAGGAGACGGAGAATGAGCAGTTCTTC. This translates into CSAIKETENEQFF.

This clonotype came up many times. The chain carries TRBV7-2 and TRBJ2-3; D remains ambiguous. The germline gives CDR1 SGHTA, CDR2 FQGNSA. V lost 7 bases to trimming and J lost 2 bases, with 13 bases between them. This CDR3 comprises 14 residues. The CDR3 loop reads CASTSSAPTDTQYF. CDR3 nucleotide sequence: TGTGCCAGCACCTCTTCGGCGCCCACAGATACGCAGTATTTT.

This clonotype was found a few times. The V and J genes are TRBV28 and TRBJ1-1; D not certain. The V end lost 3 bases, the J end lost 5 bases, and 4 bases lay between the germline ends. Germline CDR1 is MDHEN and CDR2 is SYDVKM. This CDR3 contains 11 residues. The CDR3 here is CASSFRTEAFF. DNA of the CDR3: TGTGCCAGCAGTTTCAGGACTGAAGCTTTCTTT. The whole variable domain, filled in from reference TRBV28 and TRBJ1-1, reads DVKVTQSSRYLVKRTGEKVFLECVQDMDHENMFWYRQDPGLGLRLIYFSYDVKMKEKGDIPEGYSVSREKKERFSLILESASTNQTSMYLCASSFRTEAFFGQGTRLTVV.

This clonotype has more than one count but fewer than ten. The CDR3 nucleotides read TGTGCCATCAGTGAGTCAGGGACGAAACTGTCTGAAGCTTTCTTT. Translating gives CAISESGTKLSEAFF. The chain is built from TRBV10-3 and TRBJ1-1; D is perhaps TRBD1 (5 bases). CDR1 is ENHRY and CDR2 is SYGVKD in the germline V gene. CDR3 length: 15 residues. Trimming shortened V by 0 bases and J by 6 bases, and 14 bases separated the two germline ends.

This clonotype was seen at least ten times. The chain employs TRBV7-2 and TRBJ1-1; D is perhaps TRBD1 (5 bases). The germline CDR1 and CDR2 sequences are SGHTA and FQGNSA. V was pared by 1 base and J by 4 bases, with 13 bases between. The CDR3 length is 15 residues. Here the CDR3 reads CASSLGGGGATEAFF. The CDR3 nucleotides are TGTGCCAGCAGCTTAGGAGGCGGGGGAGCCACTGAAGCTTTCTTT.

V usage is TRBV14 and J usage is TRBJ1-6; D is undetermined. The CDR3 runs to 16 residues. V was pared by 0 bases and J by 3 bases, with 9 bases between. Looked up from germline, CDR1 is SGHDN and CDR2 is FVKESK. As DNA, the CDR3 is TGTGCCAGCAGCCAAGATTCGGCCATCTATAATTCACCCCTCCACTTT. It encodes CASSQDSAIYNSPLHF.

The chain recombines TRBV27 with TRBJ2-7; no clear D. CDR3 length: 13 residues. V lost 6 bases and J lost 2, with 11 bases in between. Germline V CDR1 and CDR2: MNHEY, SMNVEV (reference sequence). The CDR3 sequence: CASSLRPAYEQYV. In DNA, the CDR3 is TGTGCCAGCAGCCTAAGACCCGCCTACGAGCAGTACGTC.

The chain employs TRBV5-8 and TRBJ1-5; 9 nucleotides agree with TRBD1. CDR1 and CDR2 (germline): SGHTS, YDEGEE. V shed 3 bases, J shed 0 bases, and the junction held 4 bases outside the gene matches. This CDR3 contains 16 residues. The CDR3 nucleotides read TGTGCCAGCAGCTCGGGACAGGGAAATAGCAATCAGCCCCAGCATTTT. This sequence encodes CASSSGQGNSNQPQHF. The variable domain in full, with the rest retrieved from reference TRBV5-8 and TRBJ1-5, is EAGVTQSPTHLIKTRGQQATLRCSPISGHTSVYWYQQALGLGLQFLLWYDEGEERNRGNFPPRFSGRQFPNYSSELNVNALELEDSALYLCASSSGQGNSNQPQHFGDGTRLSIL.

This clonotype was observed a handful of times. The genes are TRBV7-9 and TRBJ1-2, with D possibly TRBD1 on 6 matching bases. Trimming took off 5 bases at V and 4 bases at J, with 14 bases between the two ends. There are 14 residues in the CDR3. Germline values: CDR1 SEHNR, CDR2 FQNEAQ (reference sequence). The CDR3 loop reads CASSPPGALYGYTF. Written as DNA, the CDR3 is TGTGCCAGCAGCCCGCCAGGGGCCCTCTATGGCTACACCTTC.

The chain joins TRBV27 to TRBJ1-2; D ambiguous. From germline, CDR1 is MNHEY and CDR2 SMNVEV (reference sequence). V was cut by 5 bases and J by 2 bases, with 9 bases left in between. The CDR3 is 13 amino acids. CDR3 nucleotides: TGTGCCAGCAGTCGAGCCAGCAACTATGGCTACACCTTC. Translation: CASSRASNYGYTF.